This entry lists 9 T cell receptor beta chains sequenced from one sample in a study of T-cell memory formation after mild COVID-19. One entry per CDR3 protein results from TCRdb running MiXCR on the 5' RACE reads. This table has about 310,000 distinct CDR3 sequences, more than 15% appearing once. The sequenced material came from PBMCs or a T cell subset sorted from them (not recorded which). These receptor sequences come from a man younger than 35 who had mild COVID-19 (a few samples of this study predate the infection). Cell type and time point are not known.

This clonotype was found a few times. V and J are TRBV28 and TRBJ2-7; 7 bases line up with TRBD1. This CDR3 is 13 amino acids long. CDR1 and CDR2 (germline): MDHEN, SYDVKM. The V segment lost 4 bases and the J segment 7 bases; nucleotides outside the gene matches: 7. CDR3 residues: CASSSGQDLEQYV. The CDR3 bases are TGTGCCAGCAGTTCCGGACAGGATCTAGAGCAGTACGTC.

This sequence joins TRBV4-1 and TRBJ1-5, with a weak D call TRBD1 (6 bases). Germline V CDR1 and CDR2: MGHRA, YSYEKL. V lost 0 bases and J 9 bases, leaving 21 bases between the germline ends. CDR3 size: 17 residues. The CDR3 DNA reads as TGCGCCAGCAGCCAAGATTTTGAAGGGGGTTTTAGTCGGCCCCAGCATTTT. It is translated as CASSQDFEGGFSRPQHF.

The V call is TRBV9, the J call TRBJ1-1; TRBD1 agrees at 8 bases. V lost 2 bases to trimming and J lost 3 bases; unmatched junction nucleotides: 6. There are 15 residues in the CDR3. The germline V gene has CDR1 SGDLS and CDR2 YYNGEE. Here the CDR3 reads CASSVVGQAYTEAFF. The DNA for the CDR3 is TGTGCCAGCAGCGTCGTGGGACAGGCCTACACTGAAGCTTTCTTT.

The V and J genes are TRBV6-6 and TRBJ2-3, with 8 bases that match TRBD2. Per the germline V gene, CDR1 is MNHNY and CDR2 is SVGAGI (reference sequence). The CDR3 totals 18 residues. Unmatched junction bases numbered 17, after V lost 7 bases and J lost 2 bases. The CDR3 region has the DNA TGTGCCAGCATACCCCGAGGCGGGGGGCCCTACCCCACAGATACGCAGTATTTT. Translating it yields CASIPRGGGPYPTDTQYF.

The chain couples TRBV29-1 to TRBJ2-3; 11 bases fit TRBD1. Trimming cost V 4 bases and J 1 base; bases outside gene matches: 7. The CDR3 consists of 16 residues. Germline V CDR1 and CDR2: SQVTM, ANQGSEA. CDR3 in amino acids: CSVGYWTGGGTDTQYF. In DNA form, the CDR3 reads TGCAGCGTTGGTTATTGGACAGGGGGCGGCACAGATACGCAGTATTTT.

The rearrangement uses TRBV7-9 and TRBJ1-1, with unresolved D. Looked up from germline, CDR1 is SEHNR and CDR2 is FQNEAQ (reference sequence). This CDR3 has 13 residues. V was shortened by 5 bases and J by 11 bases, with 18 bases between the two germline ends. CDR3 bases: TGTGCCAGCAGCCCCACGACGGGCCCTTTGGCTTTCTTT. Encoded protein: CASSPTTGPLAFF.

This chain links TRBV29-1 with TRBJ1-2; D call uncertain. CDR3 size: 13 residues. The V and J ends lost 2 bases and 8 bases respectively, with 15 bases between them. Germline CDR1 is SQVTM and CDR2 is ANQGSEA. CDR3 DNA sequence: TGCAGCGTTGAAAGCATCCCCCAAATCGGCTACACCTTC. The encoded protein is CSVESIPQIGYTF.

J is TRBJ2-3 and V is TRBV7-6; D could derive from TRBD1 or TRBD2 (6 bases each). This CDR3 is 13 amino acids long. Between the trimmed V and J ends, which lost 3 bases and 4 bases, there was a span of 8 bases. Per the germline V gene, CDR1 is SGHVS and CDR2 is FNYEAQ. CDR3 DNA sequence: TGTGCCAGCAGCTTTGGGGGGCCAGATACGCAGTATTTT. It translates to CASSFGGPDTQYF.

This chain connects TRBV12-3 or TRBV12-4 to TRBJ1-3, with unresolved D. Between the trimmed V and J ends, which lost 5 bases and 4 bases, there was a span of 15 bases. There are 15 residues in the CDR3. The CDR3 coding sequence is TGTGCCAGCAGTCGCCAGTCTGTCCGGGGAAACACCATATATTTT. Amino acids: CASSRQSVRGNTIYF.